Presented here are 21 T cell receptor beta chains from one specimen sequenced in a study of blood T cell repertoires in COVID-19. Clones were sequenced by immunoSEQ multiplex PCR, and TCRdb holds only the in-frame ones, with some missing. The table lists 170,000 or so clones, 80% to 90% of them singletons. The sample consisted of peripheral blood. The receptors originated from a woman aged 65 to 85 with COVID-19, enrolled during active disease.

The V call is TRBV30, the J call TRBJ1-5, with D possibly being TRBD1 (5 bases). Trimming took off 3 bases at V and 5 bases at J, with 11 bases between the two ends. The CDR3 sequence is 13 residues long. Germline CDR1 GTSNPN, CDR2 SVGIG (reference sequence). CDR3 in DNA: TGTGCCTGGAGCCCTACAGGAGATCAGCCCCAGCATTTT. Protein: CAWSPTGDQPQHF.

V usage is TRBV30 and J usage is TRBJ2-4; a weak D match, TRBD1 (5 bases). V was cut by 2 bases and J by 8 bases, with 13 bases left in between. Looked up from germline, CDR1 is GTSNPN and CDR2 is SVGIG (reference sequence). CDR3 length: 13 residues. As DNA, the CDR3 is TGTGCCTGGAGTAAAAGGGGATTGGACATTCAGTACTTC. It codes for CAWSKRGLDIQYF.

CDR3 region: CASTSLSGELFF. CDR3 DNA: TGTGCCAGCACCTCTTTATCCGGGGAGCTGTTTTTT. The J gene is TRBJ2-2, the V gene TRBV5-6; D is ambiguous. The V end lost 6 bases, the J end lost 6 bases, and 9 bases lay between the germline ends. The germline CDR1 and CDR2 sequences are SGHDT and YYEEEE. This CDR3 is 12 amino acids long. Full variable domain (outside the CDR3, taken from reference TRBV5-6 and TRBJ2-2): DAGVTQSPTHLIKTRGQQVTLRCSPKSGHDTVSWYQQALGQGPQFIFQYYEEEERQRGNFPDRFSGHQFPNYSSELNVNALLLGDSALYLCASTSLSGELFFGEGSRLTVL.

Remarks on this clone: Within the sample, other DNA sequences also encode this same CDR3. This chain links TRBV7-3 with TRBJ1-2, with 8 bases identical to TRBD1. From germline, CDR1 is SGHTA and CDR2 FQGTGA. Losses at the gene ends were 5 bases for V and 5 bases for J; bases not matched to a gene: 4. This CDR3 has 13 residues. The CDR3 DNA reads as TGTGCCAGCAGCACAGGGACAGGATATGGCTACACCTTC. Residues: CASSTGTGYGYTF. The whole variable domain, filled in from reference TRBV7-3 and TRBJ1-2, reads GAGVSQTPSNKVTEKGKYVELRCDPISGHTALYWYRQSLGQGPEFLIYFQGTGAADDSGLPNDRFFAVRPEGSVSTLKIQRTERGDSAVYLCASSTGTGYGYTFGSGTRLTVV.

V is TRBV11-3 and J is TRBJ2-7, with 9 bases fitting TRBD2. The length of the CDR3 is 16 residues. V lost 4 bases, J lost 4 bases, and 11 bases stayed unmatched. Germline assignment: CDR1 SGHNT and CDR2 YENEEA. In DNA form, the CDR3 reads TGTGCCAGCAGCTCTAGGATGGTAGCGGGAGTTTACGAGCAGTACTTC. Translation: CASSSRMVAGVYEQYF.

This clone turned up a few times. This chain links TRBV6-5 with TRBJ2-1, with TRBD1 matching 8 bases. Germline assignment: CDR1 MNHEY and CDR2 SVGAGI. V lost 6 bases, J lost 2 bases, and 3 bases stayed unmatched. CDR3 length: 14 residues. CDR3 bases: TGTGCCAGCAGGGACAGGGTAACCTACAATGAGCAGTTCTTC. It encodes CASRDRVTYNEQFF.

The chain recombines TRBV6-1 with TRBJ1-1; TRBD1 matches 8 bases. The CDR3 covers 18 residues. V lost 4 bases, J lost 1 base, and 14 bases stayed unmatched. In germline, CDR1 is MNHNS, CDR2 SASEGT. The CDR3 DNA is TGTGCCAGCAGTGCCGGGACAGGCCTCGGGGGAAGGAACACTGAAGCTTTCTTT. Encoded protein: CASSAGTGLGGRNTEAFF.

J is TRBJ2-7 and V is TRBV10-1; TRBD2 matches at 9 bases. CDR1 is WNHNN, CDR2 SYGVQD, per germline (reference sequence). V lost 9 bases to trimming and J lost 1 base; unmatched junction nucleotides: 10. This CDR3 is built from 15 residues. CDR3: CASRTRTSVSYEQYF. In nucleotides, the CDR3 is TGCGCCAGTAGAACCCGGACTAGCGTTTCCTACGAGCAGTACTTC.

This clone was counted between two and nine times. The V gene is TRBV23-1, the J gene TRBJ2-7; TRBD1 aligns across 7 bases. TRBV23-1 is assigned to the ORF class and has an uncertain function. After removal of 2 bases from V and 0 bases from J, the junction contained 4 bases not matched to a gene. The CDR3 is 15 amino acids. The CDR3 region is CASSQGDRFSYEQYF. In DNA, the CDR3 is TGCGCCAGCAGTCAAGGGGACAGATTCTCCTACGAGCAGTACTTC.

Here the CDR3 DNA reads TGTGCCAGCAGCGCCCAGGGGGATCCTGAAGCTTTCTTT. It codes for CASSAQGDPEAFF. The gene calls are TRBV9 and TRBJ1-1, with 7 bases lining up with TRBD1. V lost 3 bases to trimming and J lost 6 bases; unmatched junction nucleotides: 5. CDR1 and CDR2 from the germline V gene are SGDLS and YYNGEE. The CDR3 covers 13 residues.

This clone has only a few counts. The chain carries TRBV24-1 and TRBJ2-7, with 7 bases that match TRBD1. Per germline, CDR1 KGHDR and CDR2 SFDVKD. The CDR3 consists of 12 residues. The V gene end was trimmed by 4 bases and the J gene end by 6 bases; junction bases not matched to a gene: 2. This CDR3 reads CATSETGFEQYF. DNA of the CDR3: TGTGCCACCAGTGAGACAGGGTTCGAGCAGTACTTC.

V usage is TRBV3-1 (or the pseudogene TRBV3-2) and J usage is TRBJ2-3; TRBD2 aligns across 10 bases. The CDR3 runs 17 residues. Germline V gene data show CDR1 as LGHDT and CDR2 as YNNKEL (reference sequence). The trim removed 4 bases at V and 4 bases at J, leaving 11 bases unmatched. The chain's CDR3 is CASSPAPASGSPDTQYF. The CDR3 DNA is TGTGCCAGCAGCCCGGCCCCGGCTAGCGGGAGCCCAGATACGCAGTATTTT.

The chain couples TRBV3-1 (or the pseudogene TRBV3-2) to TRBJ2-7, with D possibly being TRBD2 (6 bases). Deletions cut 2 bases from V and 2 bases from J, with 10 bases between. Germline V gives CDR1 LGHDT, CDR2 YNNKEL (reference sequence). The CDR3 runs 14 residues. The CDR3 DNA sequence: TGTGCCAGCAGCCAAACCCGGGGGACCTACGAGCAGTACTTC. Its translation is CASSQTRGTYEQYF.

This chain uses TRBV11-2 with TRBJ1-2; D unresolved. CDR1 and CDR2 from the germline V gene are SGHAT and FQNNGV. This CDR3 is 14 amino acids long. V shed 5 bases and J shed 7 bases, with 17 bases lying between them. As DNA, the CDR3 is TGTGCCAGCAGCCTCAACTCGGTGGGCATTGGCTACACCTTC. Residues: CASSLNSVGIGYTF.

The V call is TRBV3-1 (or the pseudogene TRBV3-2), the J call TRBJ2-2; weak D call: TRBD2 (5 bases). This CDR3 has 17 amino acids. CDR1 and CDR2 from the germline V gene are LGHDT and YNNKEL (reference sequence). Trimming removed 1 base from V and 7 bases from J, with 19 bases in between. The DNA of the CDR3 is TGTGCCAGCAGCCAAGCGTCCCTAGTGGGAGTTTTCGGGGAGCTGTTTTTT. This translates into CASSQASLVGVFGELFF.

J is TRBJ2-3 and V is TRBV30; D might be TRBD2 (5 bases). The CDR3 runs to 13 residues. The ends were cut back, 3 bases at V and 4 bases at J, with 11 bases in the middle. CDR1 GTSNPN and CDR2 SVGIG come from the germline V gene (reference sequence). The CDR3 loop reads CAWRLLVADTQYF. The CDR3 DNA sequence: TGTGCCTGGAGGCTACTAGTAGCAGATACGCAGTATTTT.

The chain recombines TRBV6-1 with TRBJ2-7, with 10 bases identical to TRBD2. The CDR3 sequence is 16 residues long. The V gene end was trimmed by 4 bases and the J gene end by 2 bases; junction bases not matched to a gene: 8. The germline V gene has CDR1 MNHNS and CDR2 SASEGT. CDR3 bases: TGTGCCAGCAGTGGGTCCTTAGCGGGAGGAACCTACGAGCAGTACTTC. This codes for CASSGSLAGGTYEQYF.

This chain links TRBV3-1 (or the pseudogene TRBV3-2) with TRBJ2-3; tentatively, D is TRBD2 (6 bases). The CDR3 is made up of 13 amino acids. CDR1 and CDR2 from the germline V gene are LGHDT and YNNKEL (reference sequence). Trimming removed 2 bases at V and 5 bases at J, with 8 bases between. The CDR3 protein is CASSQNGRDTQYF. DNA for the CDR3: TGTGCCAGCAGCCAAAACGGGAGAGATACGCAGTATTTT.

This chain joins TRBV12-3 or TRBV12-4 and TRBJ1-2; D unclear. With 2 bases removed from V and 3 bases from J, the gap between germline ends came to 7 bases. This CDR3 region has 13 residues. The CDR3 sequence: CASSLSVYYGYTF. The DNA for the CDR3 is TGTGCCAGCAGTTTATCGGTTTACTATGGCTACACCTTC.

The rearrangement joins TRBV19 to TRBJ2-3; D gene unclear. V shed 9 bases and J shed 8 bases, with 24 bases lying between them. This CDR3 has 15 residues. Per germline, CDR1 LNHDA and CDR2 SQIVND (reference sequence). The CDR3 DNA follows: TGTGCCAGCCAGCTGGAGAGAGTCCAGTCGGGTACGCAGTATTTT. This translates into CASQLERVQSGTQYF.

The chain couples TRBV6-6 to TRBJ1-5, with D uncertain. This CDR3 spans 12 amino acids. Germline V gene data show CDR1 as MNHNY and CDR2 as SVGAGI (reference sequence). V was shortened by 6 bases and J by 5 bases, with 8 bases between the two germline ends. Written as DNA, the CDR3 is TGTGCCAGCAGCAACCGGGATCAGCCCCAGCATTTT. Translated, it gives CASSNRDQPQHF.